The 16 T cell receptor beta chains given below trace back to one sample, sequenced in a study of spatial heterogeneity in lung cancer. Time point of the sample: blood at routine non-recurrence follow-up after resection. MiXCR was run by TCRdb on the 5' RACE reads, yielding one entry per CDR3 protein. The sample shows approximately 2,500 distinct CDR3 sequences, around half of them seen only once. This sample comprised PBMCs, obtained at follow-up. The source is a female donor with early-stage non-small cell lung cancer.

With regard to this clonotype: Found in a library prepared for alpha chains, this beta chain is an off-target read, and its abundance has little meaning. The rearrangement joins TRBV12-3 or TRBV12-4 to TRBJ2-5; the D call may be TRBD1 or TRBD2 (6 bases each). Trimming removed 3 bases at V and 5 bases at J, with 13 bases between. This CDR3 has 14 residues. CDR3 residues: CASSLRGGTETQYF. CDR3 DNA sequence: TGTGCCAGCAGTTTGAGAGGGGGGACTGAGACCCAGTACTTC.

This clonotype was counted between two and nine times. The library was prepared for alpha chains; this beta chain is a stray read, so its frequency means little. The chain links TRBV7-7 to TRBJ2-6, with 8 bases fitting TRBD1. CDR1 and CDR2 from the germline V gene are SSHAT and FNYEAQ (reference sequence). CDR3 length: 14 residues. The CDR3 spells CATSDRAGANVLTF. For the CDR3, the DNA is TGTGCTACTTCGGACAGGGCTGGGGCCAACGTCCTGACTTTC. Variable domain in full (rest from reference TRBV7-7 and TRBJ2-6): GAGVSQSPRYKVTKRGQDVTLRCDPISSHATLYWYQQALGQGPEFLTYFNYEAQPDKSGLPSDRFSAERPEGSISTLTIQRTEQRDSAMYRCATSDRAGANVLTFGAGSRLTVL.

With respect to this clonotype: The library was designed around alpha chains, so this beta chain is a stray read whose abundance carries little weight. The CDR3 reads CASSLEYGQGPYEQYF. The CDR3 nucleotides are TGTGCCAGCAGCTTAGAGTACGGACAGGGGCCCTACGAGCAGTACTTC. The chain combines TRBV5-8 with TRBJ2-7; TRBD1 aligns across 9 bases. Germline V CDR1 and CDR2: SGHTS, YDEGEE. This CDR3 comprises 16 residues. Germline trimming cut 2 bases from V and 2 bases from J; bases unmatched to any gene: 8. Based on the CDR3 plus reference TRBV5-8 and TRBJ2-7, the full variable domain is EAGVTQSPTHLIKTRGQQATLRCSPISGHTSVYWYQQALGLGLQFLLWYDEGEERNRGNFPPRFSGRQFPNYSSELNVNALELEDSALYLCASSLEYGQGPYEQYFGPGTRLTVT.

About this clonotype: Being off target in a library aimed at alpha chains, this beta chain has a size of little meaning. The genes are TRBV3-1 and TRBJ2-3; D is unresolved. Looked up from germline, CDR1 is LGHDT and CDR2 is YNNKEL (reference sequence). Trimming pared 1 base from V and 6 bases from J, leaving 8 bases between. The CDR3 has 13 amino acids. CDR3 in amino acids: CASSQGPRDTQYF. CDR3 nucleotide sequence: TGTGCCAGCAGCCAAGGCCCCAGGGATACGCAGTATTTT.

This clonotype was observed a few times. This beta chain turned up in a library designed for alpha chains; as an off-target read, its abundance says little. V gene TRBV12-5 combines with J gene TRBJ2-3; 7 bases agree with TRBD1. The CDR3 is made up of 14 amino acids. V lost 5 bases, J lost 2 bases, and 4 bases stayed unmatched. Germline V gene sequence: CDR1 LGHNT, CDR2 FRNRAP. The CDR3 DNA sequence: TGTGCTAGTGGTGTAGACAGGGTCACAGATACGCAGTATTTT. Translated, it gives CASGVDRVTDTQYF. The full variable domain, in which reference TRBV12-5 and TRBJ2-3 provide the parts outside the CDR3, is DARVTQTPRHKVTEMGQEVTMRCQPILGHNTVFWYRQTMMQGLELLAYFRNRAPLDDSGMPKDRFSAEMPDATLATLKIQPSEPRDSAVYFCASGVDRVTDTQYFGPGTRLTVL.

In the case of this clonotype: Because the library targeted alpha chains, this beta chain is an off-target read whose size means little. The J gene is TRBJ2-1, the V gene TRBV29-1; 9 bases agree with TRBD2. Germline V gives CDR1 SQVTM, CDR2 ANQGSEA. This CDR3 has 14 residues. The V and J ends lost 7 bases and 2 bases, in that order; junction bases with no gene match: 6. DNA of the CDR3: TGCAGCGGCTCGGGACTAGCTGCCTACAATGAGCAGTTCTTC. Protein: CSGSGLAAYNEQFF.

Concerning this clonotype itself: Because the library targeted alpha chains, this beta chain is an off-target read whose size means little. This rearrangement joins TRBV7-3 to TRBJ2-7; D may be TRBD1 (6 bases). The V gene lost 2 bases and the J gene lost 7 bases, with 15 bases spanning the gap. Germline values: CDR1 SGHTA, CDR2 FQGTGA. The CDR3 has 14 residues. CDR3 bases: TGTGCCAGCAGCTTACTAGGGGGAGTTGGTGAGCAGTACTTC. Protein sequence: CASSLLGGVGEQYF.

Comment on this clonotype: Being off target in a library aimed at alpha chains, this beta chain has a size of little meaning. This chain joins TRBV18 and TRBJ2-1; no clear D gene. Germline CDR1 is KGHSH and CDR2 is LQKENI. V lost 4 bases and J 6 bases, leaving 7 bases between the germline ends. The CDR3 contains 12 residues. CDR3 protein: CASSLYFNEQFF. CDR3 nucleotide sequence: TGTGCCAGCTCACTTTATTTCAATGAGCAGTTCTTC. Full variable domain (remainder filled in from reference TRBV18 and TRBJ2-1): NAGVMQNPRHLVRRRGQEARLRCSPMKGHSHVYWYRQLPEEGLKFMVYLQKENIIDESGMPKERFSAEFPKEGPSILRIQQVVRGDSAAYFCASSLYFNEQFFGPGTRLTVL.

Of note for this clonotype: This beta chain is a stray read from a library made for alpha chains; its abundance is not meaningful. In DNA form, the CDR3 reads TGCGCCAGCTCTTGGGCCGTATCCTACAATGAGCAGTTCTTC. This codes for CASSWAVSYNEQFF. The rearrangement links TRBV5-1 to TRBJ2-1; D gene ambiguous. V was shortened by 7 bases and J by 1 base, with 12 bases between the two germline ends. CDR1 and CDR2 (germline): SGHRS, YFSETQ. The CDR3 has 14 residues. The whole variable domain, filled in from reference TRBV5-1 and TRBJ2-1, reads KAGVTQTPRYLIKTRGQQVTLSCSPISGHRSVSWYQQTPGQGLQFLFEYFSETQRNKGNFPGRFSGRQFSNSRSEMNVSTLELGDSALYLCASSWAVSYNEQFFGPGTRLTVL.

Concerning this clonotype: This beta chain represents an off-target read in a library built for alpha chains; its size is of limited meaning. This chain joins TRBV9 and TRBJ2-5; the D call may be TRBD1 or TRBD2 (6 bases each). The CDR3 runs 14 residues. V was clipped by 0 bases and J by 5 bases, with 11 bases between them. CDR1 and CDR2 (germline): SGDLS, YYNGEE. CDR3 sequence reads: CASSVGGGLETQYF. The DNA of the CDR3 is TGTGCCAGCAGCGTAGGTGGGGGGCTTGAGACCCAGTACTTC.

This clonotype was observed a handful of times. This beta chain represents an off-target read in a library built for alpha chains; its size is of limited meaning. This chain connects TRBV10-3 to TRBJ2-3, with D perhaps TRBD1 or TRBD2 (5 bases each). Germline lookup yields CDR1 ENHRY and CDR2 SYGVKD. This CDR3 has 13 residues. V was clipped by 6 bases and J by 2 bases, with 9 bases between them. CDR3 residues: CAISRDHTDTQYF. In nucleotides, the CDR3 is TGTGCCATCAGCCGGGACCACACAGATACGCAGTATTTT.

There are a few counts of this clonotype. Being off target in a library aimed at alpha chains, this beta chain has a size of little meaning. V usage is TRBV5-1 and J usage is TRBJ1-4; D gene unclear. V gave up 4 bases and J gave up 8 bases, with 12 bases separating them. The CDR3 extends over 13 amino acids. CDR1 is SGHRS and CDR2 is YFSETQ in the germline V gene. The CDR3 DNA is TGCGCCAGCAGCCTAGACTTGGGAGAAAAACTGTTTTTT. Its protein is CASSLDLGEKLFF. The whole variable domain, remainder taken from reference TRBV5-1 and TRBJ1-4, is KAGVTQTPRYLIKTRGQQVTLSCSPISGHRSVSWYQQTPGQGLQFLFEYFSETQRNKGNFPGRFSGRQFSNSRSEMNVSTLELGDSALYLCASSLDLGEKLFFGSGTQLSVL.

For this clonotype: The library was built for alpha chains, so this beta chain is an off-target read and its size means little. The chain's CDR3 is CASSPTLTNSDTQYF. CDR3 bases: TGTGCCAGCAGTCCGACCCTGACCAACTCAGATACGCAGTATTTT. This sequence joins TRBV6-5 and TRBJ2-3; no reliable D call. The CDR3 runs 15 residues. The V end was cut by 5 bases, the J end by 4 bases, with 16 bases between. Looked up from germline, CDR1 is MNHEY and CDR2 is SVGAGI.

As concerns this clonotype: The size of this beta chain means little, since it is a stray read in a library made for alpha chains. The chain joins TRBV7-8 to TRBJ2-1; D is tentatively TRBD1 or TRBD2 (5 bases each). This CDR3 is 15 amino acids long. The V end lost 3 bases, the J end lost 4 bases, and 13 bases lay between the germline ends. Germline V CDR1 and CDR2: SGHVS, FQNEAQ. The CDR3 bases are TGTGCCAGCAGCTTTCGCCACGGGGCATACAATGAGCAGTTCTTC. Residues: CASSFRHGAYNEQFF.

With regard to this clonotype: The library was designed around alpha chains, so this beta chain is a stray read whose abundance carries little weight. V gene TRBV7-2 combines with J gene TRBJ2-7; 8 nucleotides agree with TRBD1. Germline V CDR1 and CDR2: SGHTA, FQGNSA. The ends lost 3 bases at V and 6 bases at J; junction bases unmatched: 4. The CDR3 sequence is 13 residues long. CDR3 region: CASSFDRGGEQYF. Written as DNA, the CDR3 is TGTGCCAGCAGCTTCGACAGGGGCGGCGAGCAGTACTTC.

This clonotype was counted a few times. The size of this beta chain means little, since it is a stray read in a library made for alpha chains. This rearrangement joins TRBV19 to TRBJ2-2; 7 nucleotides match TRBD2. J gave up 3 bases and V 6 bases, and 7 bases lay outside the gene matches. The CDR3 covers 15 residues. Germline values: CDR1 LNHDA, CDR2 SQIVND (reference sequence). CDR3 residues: CASSVRDYYTGELFF. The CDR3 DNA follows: TGTGCCAGTAGCGTCCGGGACTACTACACCGGGGAGCTGTTTTTT. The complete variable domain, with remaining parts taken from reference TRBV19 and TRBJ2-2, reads DGGITQSPKYLFRKEGQNVTLSCEQNLNHDAMYWYRQDPGQGLRLIYYSQIVNDFQKGDIAEGYSVSREKKESFPLTVTSAQKNPTAFYLCASSVRDYYTGELFFGEGSRLTVL.